The clone carrying this TCR beta chain has a count of ten or more. This entry comes from a study of T cell repertoires in cytomegalovirus infection. About the study: Shared public TCR beta signatures pointed to both CMV infection and a matching HLA type.

TCRdb reprocessed the reads with MiXCR, giving one entry per CDR3 protein. The sample lists over 450,000 distinct CDR3 sequences; approximately 11% were seen once. Trimming cost V 1 base and J 4 bases; bases outside gene matches: 5. The CDR3 runs 15 residues. The germline gives CDR1 SGHVS, CDR2 FQNEAQ. This TCR was recovered from a human donor in good health (CMV status not recorded). Some clones in this sample may be carry-over from other donors' samples. The chain links TRBV7-8 to TRBJ1-1; TRBD1 agrees at 8 bases. Input material: PBMCs. DNA for the CDR3: TGTGCCAGCAGCTTAGAGAACAGGGGGAGCACTGAAGCTTTCTTT. Its translation is CASSLENRGSTEAFF.